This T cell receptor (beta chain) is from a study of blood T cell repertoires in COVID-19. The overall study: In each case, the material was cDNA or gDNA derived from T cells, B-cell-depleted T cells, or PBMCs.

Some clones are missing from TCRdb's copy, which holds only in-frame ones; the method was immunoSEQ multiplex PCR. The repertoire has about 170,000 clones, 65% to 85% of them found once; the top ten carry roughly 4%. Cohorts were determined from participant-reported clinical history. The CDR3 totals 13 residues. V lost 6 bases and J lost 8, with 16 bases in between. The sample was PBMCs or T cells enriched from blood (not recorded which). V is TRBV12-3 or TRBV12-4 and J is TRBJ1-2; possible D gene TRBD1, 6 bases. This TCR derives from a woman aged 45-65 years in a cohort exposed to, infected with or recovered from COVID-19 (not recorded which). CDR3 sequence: CASSHRAHGGYTF. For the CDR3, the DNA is TGTGCCAGCAGCCACAGGGCCCACGGGGGCTACACCTTC.